This entry is about one T cell receptor beta chain. This clonotype was observed many times. Its antigen is currently not known. No base quality values were provided; no much bigger clone lies one nucleotide off. This specimen comes from a study of T cells in Graves' hyperthyroidism and ophthalmopathy (dated by TCRdb to about 2019). As for the study more broadly: Peripheral blood was collected at initial diagnosis, before any treatment. Prospective prediction of ophthalmopathy was tested in an independent validation cohort consisting of about 20 hyperthyroidism patients and around 17 patients who later progressed to ophthalmopathy. Thyroid tissue and blood T-cell repertoires from roughly 6 Graves' hyperthyroidism patients were also compared in the study. According to the paper, TCR Vbeta CDR3 sequencing was carried out on 135 peripheral blood samples, which came from more than 40 ophthalmopathy, around 75 hyperthyroidism and roughly 17 progressor patients. To identify distinguishing TCR V-J signatures, a discovery cohort of around 98 patients was used, comprising under 45 with Graves' ophthalmopathy and approximately 57 with stable Graves' hyperthyroidism. After sampling, hyperthyroidism patients received methimazole starting at 30 mg daily, and ophthalmopathy patients received high-dose intravenous methylprednisolone. The 100 or so discovery patients were randomly divided into training and test sets at a 7:3 ratio.

Moderately to severely active disease, a Clinical Activity Score of at least 3, a NOSPECS grade of at least 4, and a duration under 3 months were present in ophthalmopathy patients. Exclusion was applied to patients with uncontrolled infections, other autoimmune diseases, pregnancy or lactation. Diagnoses were established on the basis of clinical symptoms, serum thyroxine and TRAb, thyroid ultrasound, and orbital computed tomography. Ficoll-Paque density gradient centrifugation was used to isolate PBMCs from 9.5 to 10 ml of fresh peripheral blood. Total RNA was extracted using Trizol reagent, and RNA quality was assessed on an Agilent 2100 Bioanalyzer. Findings and caveats that apply to the study as a whole: Most expanded thyroid clonotypes (frequency above 0.001) were also detected in blood, a finding suggesting that blood repertoires may reflect thyroid immune responses. A 13 V-J signature model separated ophthalmopathy from stable hyperthyroidism, with 87.88% sensitivity and roughly 84% specificity in cross-validation and 80%/75% in testing. In validation, the model predicted progression to ophthalmopathy with 55% to 71% sensitivity and approximately 78% specificity, a median of around 6.6 months before onset. Sample size was not statistically predetermined, and investigators were not blinded to group allocation.

The TCR beta CDR3 regions were amplified from the RNA transcripts. The TCR CDR3 was subjected to a first round of RT-PCR using the HTBI primer set and the Qiagen OneStep RT-PCR kit. The libraries were constructed in a second round of multiplex PCR and then size-selected and purified. Paired-end sequencing of the libraries was performed with 100 bp reads on an Illumina HiSeq2000. Per the original workflow: SOAPnuke was used to process the raw data, removing reads that contained adapters or uncalled bases, had a mean Phred below 15, or lacked an exact match to the constant primer or identifier. High-quality paired reads were merged with COPE v1.2.5, and unique nucleotide sequences were defined as clonotypes. Clonotypes were aligned to IMGT TRBV, TRBD and TRBJ reference segments using MiTCR v1.1. Only V-J combinations with frequency above 0.0001, covering about 99% of repertoires, were analysed. A TCS score was defined as the ratio between F50 (clonal expansion) and ExV (chaos), using BLOSUM62-based TCRdist between CDR3 peptides within each V-J. Welch's t-statistics and random forest reduced fewer than 600 V-J features to around 14, which were used in a naive Bayes classifier (R e1071). Through fastp at Q25 and MiXCR, TCRdb rebuilt clones from the public reads, retaining in-frame beta chains. Here each entry gathers all rows of one CDR3 protein and keeps the most common genes and DNA. The V and J calls come from TCRdb's annotation, not from the publication. A total of 490,000 or so distinct CDR3 sequences appear in this sample, about 16% of them only once. The top ten clones comprise about 29% of the sample.

Between the V and J ends, shortened by 3 bases and 4 bases respectively, the junction contains 6 bases. Reading the germline V gene gives CDR1 SNHLY and CDR2 FYNNEI. From its cysteine to its phenylalanine, the CDR3 spans 12 amino acids. CDR3 DNA only is kept here, 36 bases in frame from base 1. The specimen sequenced was blood. This clonotype originated in a woman aged 30 to 39 with Graves' ophthalmopathy. The V and J genes are TRBV2 and TRBJ2-5; tentative D gene TRBD2, with 6 bases matching. CDR3 sequence: CASSDGRETQYF. In nucleotides, the sequence is TGTGCCAGCAGTGACGGGAGAGAGACCCAGTACTTC.